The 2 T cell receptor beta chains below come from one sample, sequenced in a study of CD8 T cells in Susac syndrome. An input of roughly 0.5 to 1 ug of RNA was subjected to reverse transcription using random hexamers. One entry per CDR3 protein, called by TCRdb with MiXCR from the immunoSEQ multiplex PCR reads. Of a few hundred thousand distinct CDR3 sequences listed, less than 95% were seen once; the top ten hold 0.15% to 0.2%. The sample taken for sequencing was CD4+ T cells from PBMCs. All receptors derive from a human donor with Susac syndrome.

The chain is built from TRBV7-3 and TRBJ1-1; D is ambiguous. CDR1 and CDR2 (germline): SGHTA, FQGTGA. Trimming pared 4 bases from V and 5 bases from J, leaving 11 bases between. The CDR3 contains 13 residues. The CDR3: CASSSGVRTEAFF. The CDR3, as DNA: TGTGCCAGCAGCTCCGGGGTGAGAACTGAAGCTTTCTTT. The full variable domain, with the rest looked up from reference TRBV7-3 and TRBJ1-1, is GAGVSQTPSNKVTEKGKYVELRCDPISGHTALYWYRQSLGQGPEFLIYFQGTGAADDSGLPNDRFFAVRPEGSVSTLKIQRTERGDSAVYLCASSSGVRTEAFFGQGTRLTVV.

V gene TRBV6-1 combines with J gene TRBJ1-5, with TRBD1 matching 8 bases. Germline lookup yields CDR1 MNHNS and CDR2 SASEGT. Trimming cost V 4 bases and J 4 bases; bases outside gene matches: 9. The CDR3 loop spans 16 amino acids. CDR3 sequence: CASSARQGSKNQPQHF. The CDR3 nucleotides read TGTGCCAGCAGTGCGCGACAGGGGTCGAAGAATCAGCCCCAGCATTTT.